Each of the 9 T cell receptor beta chains below was sequenced from the same sample in a study of graft-versus-host responses after intestinal transplantation. Data came from immunoSEQ multiplex PCR; TCRdb stores just in-frame clones and leaves some out. The data contain fewer than 95,000 clones, over 85% of them singletons. No antigens are known for them. Sequenced here: unstimulated CD8+ T cells sorted from spleen or lymph node cells, sampled before intestinal transplant. These receptors originate from a human donor who received an intestinal transplant.

This clone appeared once. The chain links TRBV27 to TRBJ2-7; TRBD1 matches at 7 bases. Losses at the gene ends were 3 bases for V and 0 bases for J; bases not matched to a gene: 2. The CDR3 spans 14 residues. Germline CDR1 is MNHEY and CDR2 is SMNVEV (reference sequence). The DNA of the CDR3 is TGTGCCAGCAGTTTCTCAGGGGGCTCCTACGAGCAGTACTTC. Encoded protein: CASSFSGGSYEQYF.

This chain links TRBV4-3 with TRBJ1-1; maybe TRBD1 (6 bases). CDR1 LGHNA and CDR2 YSLEER come from the germline V gene. The CDR3 consists of 15 residues. Deletions cut 0 bases from V and 3 bases from J, with 11 bases between. The CDR3 bases are TGCGCCAGCAGCCAAGAAAACAGGGACGACACTGAAGCTTTCTTT. It translates to CASSQENRDDTEAFF.

This chain joins TRBV6-5 and TRBJ1-5; TRBD1 might be the D (5 bases). Trimming took off 1 base at V and 9 bases at J, with 10 bases between the two ends. The germline V gene has CDR1 MNHEY and CDR2 SVGAGI. The CDR3 totals 13 residues. The CDR3 region is CASSYYKGRPQHF. CDR3 in DNA: TGTGCCAGCAGTTACTATAAGGGGCGGCCCCAGCATTTT.

This clone was detected a few times. The chain has TRBV10-3 and TRBJ1-6; D remains ambiguous. Germline V gene sequence: CDR1 ENHRY, CDR2 SYGVKD. V shed 1 base and J shed 5 bases, with 21 bases lying between them. The CDR3 loop spans 19 amino acids. Written as DNA, the CDR3 is TGTGCCATCAGTGAGTTAGGCCACGGGAGTGGCGGTAATAATTCACCCCTCCACTTT. It specifies CAISELGHGSGGNNSPLHF.

This sequence joins TRBV7-4 and TRBJ2-7, with D perhaps matching TRBD2 (5 bases). Germline CDR1 and CDR2: SGHVT and SQSDAQ. The CDR3 has 14 residues. V dropped 0 bases and J dropped 1 base, with 7 bases sitting between them. The DNA of the CDR3 is TGTGCCAGCAGCTTAGCCCGGGGTTCCTACGAGCAGTACTTC. Encoded protein: CASSLARGSYEQYF.

The CDR3 sequence is CASSQGAGFDSPLHF. The CDR3 nucleotides are TGCGCCAGCAGCCAAGGGGCGGGGTTCGATTCACCCCTCCACTTT. This chain links TRBV4-1 with TRBJ1-6, with D unclear. The CDR3 extends over 15 amino acids. V dropped 1 base and J dropped 8 bases, with 12 bases sitting between them. CDR1 is MGHRA and CDR2 is YSYEKL in the germline V gene.

V gene TRBV6-5 combines with J gene TRBJ2-3, with D unresolved. Per the germline V gene, CDR1 is MNHEY and CDR2 is SVGAGI. The CDR3 contains 13 residues. The V end lost 3 bases, the J end lost 2 bases, and 6 bases lay between the germline ends. The CDR3 here is CASSYKPTDTQYF. CDR3 nucleotides: TGTGCCAGCAGTTATAAGCCCACAGATACGCAGTATTTT.

V and J are TRBV30 and TRBJ2-7, with D perhaps matching TRBD2 (6 bases). The V gene lost 2 bases and the J gene lost 4 bases, with 12 bases spanning the gap. The CDR3 has 13 amino acids. Germline V gene lookup returns CDR1 GTSNPN and CDR2 SVGIG (reference sequence). The DNA of the CDR3 is TGTGCCTGGAGTCACGGGGGTACTTACGAGCAGTACTTC. Translated: CAWSHGGTYEQYF. The full variable domain, completed using reference TRBV30 and TRBJ2-7, is SQTIHQWPATLVQPVGSPLSLECTVEGTSNPNLYWYRQAAGRGLQLLFYSVGIGQISSEVPQNLSASRPQDRQFILSSKKLLLSDSGFYLCAWSHGGTYEQYFGPGTRLTVT.

The chain links TRBV21-1 to TRBJ2-7; TRBD2 is taken as the D call from the table, unchecked against the DNA. TRBV21-1 is recorded as a pseudogene. This CDR3 has 10 residues. The CDR3 loop reads CASPRYEQYF. The CDR3 nucleotides read TGTGCCAGCCCCCGCTACGAGCAGTACTTC.